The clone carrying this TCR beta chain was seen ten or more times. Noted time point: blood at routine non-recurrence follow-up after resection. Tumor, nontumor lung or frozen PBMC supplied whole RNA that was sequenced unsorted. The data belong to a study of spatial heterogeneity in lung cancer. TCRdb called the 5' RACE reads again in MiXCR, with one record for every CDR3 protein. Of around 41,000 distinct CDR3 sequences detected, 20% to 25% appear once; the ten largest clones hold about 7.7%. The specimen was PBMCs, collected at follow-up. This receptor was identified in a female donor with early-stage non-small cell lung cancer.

CDR3 DNA: TGTGCCAGCAGGCTAAAAGGGGATCAGCCCCAGCATTTT. This codes for CASRLKGDQPQHF. V and J are TRBV6-1 and TRBJ1-5, with a weak D call TRBD1 (5 bases). This CDR3 is built from 13 residues. Germline V gives CDR1 MNHNS, CDR2 SASEGT. The V gene lost 6 bases and the J gene lost 5 bases, with 11 bases spanning the gap.